Each of the 21 T cell receptor beta chains below was sequenced from the same sample in a study of tumor-infiltrating lymphocytes in primary liver carcinoma. Both RNA and DNA were isolated together from approximately 22-30 mg of bulk tissue that had not been sorted. Reverse transcription of about 0.5 ug total RNA with a constant-region primer produced TCR beta cDNA. Generation of the TCR beta libraries relied on three nested multiplex PCR rounds using slightly modified ARM-PCR. Each of the first two PCR rounds ran approximately 11 cycles with TRBV1-TRBV30 forward and C-beta reverse primers. TCRdb fed the multiplex PCR reads into MiXCR, producing one record per CDR3 protein. The sample has roughly 190,000 distinct CDR3 sequences; over 80% are singletons. The source material was tumor tissue from primary liver carcinoma. Receptors were obtained from a man in his forties with primary liver carcinoma and hepatitis B virus infection.

On this clonotype itself: An end of the junction does not agree with germline; a read error may underlie this. The chain is built from TRBV4-1 and TRBJ2-5; D is undetermined. The CDR3 is 14 amino acids. Per germline, CDR1 MGHRA and CDR2 YSYEKL. The CDR3 DNA reads as TGCGCCATCAGCCAAGAAGGGCACGGGGAGACCCAGTACTTC. Its translation: CAISQEGHGETQYF.

The chain uses TRBV29-1 and TRBJ2-5, with TRBD2 identical over 9 bases. The junction had 13 bases not matched to a gene; V was cut back by 7 bases and J by 4 bases. CDR1 and CDR2 (germline): SQVTM, ANQGSEA. This CDR3 comprises 15 residues. The CDR3 coding sequence is TGCAGCGCTCGGAGTAGCGGGAGTTGGGTAGAGACCCAGTACTTC. Translating gives CSARSSGSWVETQYF. Full variable domain (missing parts from reference TRBV29-1 and TRBJ2-5): SAVISQKPSRDICQRGTSLTIQCQVDSQVTMMFWYRQQPGQSLTLIATANQGSEATYESGFVIDKFPISRPNLTFSTLTVSNMSPEDSSIYLCSARSSGSWVETQYFGPGTRLLVL.

In the case of this clonotype: At one of its ends the junction is not consistent with the germline gene, which may arise from a read error. V usage is TRBV11-2 and J usage is TRBJ2-7, with D uncertain. The germline CDR1 and CDR2 sequences are SGHAT and FQNNGV. The CDR3 is 13 residues long. The CDR3, as DNA: TGTGCCAGTAGCCCTCAACAGTCCTACGAGCAGTATTTC. This translates into CASSPQQSYEQYF.

About this clonotype: A much larger clone lies a single base off, so this may be a read error. In DNA form, the CDR3 reads TGTGCCACCAGTGGCCAGGATCCGTGGGAGACCCAGTACTTC. Translating it yields CATSGQDPWETQYF. The rearrangement links TRBV24-1 to TRBJ2-5; D remains unclear. From germline, CDR1 is KGHDR and CDR2 SFDVKD. Trimming stripped 5 bases from V and 5 bases from J, with 14 bases between. The CDR3 is made up of 14 amino acids.

On this clonotype: Since the CDR3 does not end with the conserved phenylalanine or tryptophan, this likely comes from a read error. The chain employs TRBV29-1 and TRBJ2-1; D is ambiguous. Germline values: CDR1 SQVTM, CDR2 ANQGSEA. This CDR3 has 14 amino acids. Trimming stripped 8 bases from V and 10 bases from J, with 24 bases between. CDR3 nucleotide sequence: TGCAGCACCCATAAGACCAGAGGCGGCGACGAGCAGTTCATC. Protein sequence: CSTHKTRGGDEQFI.

As regards this clonotype: At one boundary the junction diverges from the germline segment, which might be a read error. V usage is TRBV11-2 and J usage is TRBJ1-5, with D tentatively TRBD1 (6 bases). The germline CDR1 and CDR2 sequences are SGHAT and FQNNGV. This CDR3 is built from 17 residues. The CDR3 sequence is CASCLVGVTGSSQPHHF. CDR3 nucleotides: TGTGCCAGCTGCTTAGTAGGGGTAACAGGGAGCAGTCAGCCCCATCATTTT.

As to this clonotype: This is likely a read error, given that the CDR3 carries no conserved phenylalanine or tryptophan at its end. The DNA is omitted, as the CDR3 cannot be located on it reliably, and the CDR3 follows TCRdb's listing. The chain employs TRBV6-5 and TRBJ2-7; the D call TRBD1 from the table was never checked on the DNA. The germline V gene has CDR1 MNHEY and CDR2 SVGAGI. The CDR3 has 15 amino acids, counting both end residues. The CDR3 sequence is CASSFGQGRAYELYL.

In its sample, this clonotype was seen a few times. This sequence may be a read error, since a much larger clone differs from it by one base. V and J are TRBV6-1 and TRBJ2-4, with a weak D call TRBD2 (6 bases). The CDR3 is 14 residues long. Germline loops: CDR1 MNHNS, CDR2 SASEGT. The CDR3 DNA reads as TGTGTCAGCAGTGACGGGACTCCTCGGGGCATTCAGTACTTC. Its protein product is CVSSDGTPRGIQYF.

Details on this clonotype: One junction end does not reproduce the germline sequence, and a read error may be involved. The J gene is TRBJ1-3, the V gene TRBV28, with a weak D call TRBD1 (5 bases). The CDR3 totals 13 residues. Germline V gene data show CDR1 as MDHEN and CDR2 as SYDVKM. CDR3 loop: CACSLSGNDTIYF. CDR3 sequence (DNA): TGTGCCTGCAGTCTTTCAGGGAACGACACCATATATTTT.

The chain carries TRBV29-1 and TRBJ2-7; D gene ambiguous. The CDR3 is 11 amino acids. V was trimmed by 6 bases and J by 6 bases, leaving 12 bases between them. Germline V gives CDR1 SQVTM, CDR2 ANQGSEA. The CDR3 spells CSVGEILEQYF. The CDR3 DNA sequence: TGCAGCGTCGGAGAGATACTCGAGCAGTACTTC.

As regards this clonotype: The junction and the germline gene differ at one end; a read error may be behind it. This sequence joins TRBV6-1 and TRBJ2-3; 8 bases are shared with TRBD2. This CDR3 is built from 14 residues. CDR1 is MNHNS, CDR2 SASEGT, per germline. In nucleotides, the CDR3 is TGTGCTAGCAGTGCCAGCGGGGGAGGGGATATGCAGTTTTTT. It translates to CASSASGGGDMQFF.

Details on this clonotype: Its ends do not fully match the called genes, so a read error is possible. This rearrangement joins TRBV30 to TRBJ2-1; D perhaps matches TRBD2 (6 bases). There are 15 residues in the CDR3. CDR1 and CDR2 from the germline V gene are GTSNPN and SVGIG (reference sequence). CDR3 DNA sequence: TGTGCCTGGAGTGAAGGGTCTAGCGCGGTAAATGAGCACTTCTTC. It specifies CAWSEGSSAVNEHFF.

The V call is TRBV3-1, the J call TRBJ2-3; unclear D gene. The CDR3 contains 14 residues. Germline-derived CDR1 and CDR2 are LGHDT and YNNKEL (reference sequence). The V and J ends lost 1 base and 4 bases respectively, with 9 bases between them. As DNA, the CDR3 is TGTGCCAGCAGCCAAGGTATAAGACCAGATACGCAGTATTTT. As protein: CASSQGIRPDTQYF.

This clonotype came up many times. The chain links TRBV12-3 or TRBV12-4 to TRBJ2-1; D is unresolved. Deletions cut 2 bases from V and 6 bases from J, with 5 bases between. The CDR3 contains 12 residues. The CDR3 loop reads CASSLLGNEQFF. Here the CDR3 DNA reads TGTGCCAGCAGTTTACTGGGCAATGAGCAGTTCTTC.

Concerning this clonotype: Without the conserved terminal phenylalanine or tryptophan, this CDR3 likely stems from a read error. The DNA is left out, because the CDR3 cannot be placed on it with certainty; the CDR3 is given as TCRdb lists it. V is TRBV11-3 and J is TRBJ2-1. Germline CDR1 is SGHNT and CDR2 is YENEEA. The CDR3 comprises 14 residues, both ends counted. CDR3 residues: CASSIGVSNNEQLI.

As for this clonotype: A much larger clone lies a single base off, so this may be a read error. This chain links TRBV7-9 with TRBJ2-3; possible D gene TRBD2, 5 bases. The CDR3 has 11 residues. Germline-derived CDR1 and CDR2 are SEHNR and FQNEAQ (reference sequence). The germline V and J ends were trimmed by 8 bases and 4 bases, with 7 bases remaining between them. CDR3 nucleotide sequence: TGTGCCAGCCTCGGGGCAGATACGCAGTATTTT. Translating gives CASLGADTQYF.

The table lists this clonotype with a few counts. At one end, the junction sequence differs from germline, possibly due to a read error. This chain links TRBV12-3 or TRBV12-4 with TRBJ1-5, with TRBD1 as a possible D gene (6 bases). The CDR3 consists of 16 residues. The CDR3 region is CASSSPGHVINQPQDF. The DNA of the CDR3 is TGTGCCAGCAGTTCTCCGGGACACGTTATCAATCAGCCCCAGGATTTT.

Worth noting for this clonotype: The junction departs from germline at one end; a sequencing error may be responsible. The genes are TRBV4-1 and TRBJ1-5; no firm D call. Germline V gene lookup returns CDR1 MGHRA and CDR2 YSYEKL. The CDR3 loop spans 16 amino acids. The CDR3 nucleotides read TGCGCCAGCAGCCCCGTTGAGAGGGTTGGCAATCGGCCCCTGCATTTT. It is translated as CASSPVERVGNRPLHF.

About this clonotype: A read error may account for a junction end that differs from germline. This chain links TRBV11-2 with TRBJ2-7; a possible D gene is TRBD2 (5 bases). The CDR3 length is 12 residues. CDR1 is SGHAT, CDR2 FQNNGV, per germline. In DNA, the CDR3 is TGTGCCAGCAGTCCTGGAGGCTACGAGCATCACTTC. Protein sequence: CASSPGGYEHHF.

A word on this clonotype: A read error may account for a junction end that differs from germline. The V gene is TRBV6-5, the J gene TRBJ2-3, with D unclear. This CDR3 region has 17 residues. Looked up from germline, CDR1 is MNHEY and CDR2 is SVGAGI. The CDR3 protein is CACSSITLDPAGMARYF. Here the CDR3 DNA reads TGTGCCTGCAGCTCAATCACGCTCGACCCGGCTGGCATGGCGCGGTATTTT.

As for this clonotype: One junction end does not reproduce the germline sequence, and a read error may be involved. V and J are TRBV11-2 and TRBJ2-3; the D gene is possibly TRBD2 (6 bases). The CDR3 contains 15 residues. In germline, CDR1 is SGHAT, CDR2 FQNNGV. CDR3 nucleotides: TGTGCCAGTAGAGGGATTAGCGGAGACACAGACACGCAGTATTTT. Protein sequence: CASRGISGDTDTQYF.